This T cell receptor (beta chain) was captured by sequencing in a study of T-cell memory formation after mild COVID-19. V was shortened by 4 bases and J by 11 bases, with 14 bases between the two germline ends. The CDR3 totals 13 residues. The germline CDR1 and CDR2 sequences are KGHDR and SFDVKD. TCRdb passed the 5' RACE reads through MiXCR, listing each CDR3 protein once. The data hold 450,000 or so distinct CDR3 sequences, with about 19% observed a single time. The receptor comes from an adult woman who had mild COVID-19 (a few samples of this study predate the infection). Cell type and time point are not known. The V gene is TRBV24-1, the J gene TRBJ1-5; D may be TRBD1 (6 bases). The sequencing sample was made of PBMCs or a T cell subset sorted from them (not recorded which). The CDR3 DNA reads TGTGCCACCAGTGAGACAGGTCGACGGACCCAGCATTTT. As protein: CATSETGRRTQHF.